This T cell receptor (beta chain) was identified during a study of cytomegalovirus exposure and HLA in healthy donors. Vbeta (60) and Jbeta (13) primers were used in the PCR. The repertoire was sequenced with immunoSEQ multiplex PCR; TCRdb's copy has only in-frame clones and lacks some. The table includes about 120,000 clones, about three quarters detected once. Worth noting for this clone: As yet, its antigen is unknown.

V lost 4 bases to trimming and J lost 2 bases, with 5 bases between them. The CDR3 totals 12 residues. The germline gives CDR1 SGHRS, CDR2 YFSETQ. Findings of the study overall: It was shown in a later analysis that HLA-associated TCR beta chains were more clonally expanded than other, equally common chains. In a later analysis, a missense DCLRE1C variant was linked to TCR beta V- and J-gene trimming. Cytomegalovirus association was listed for around 180 TCR beta chains.

The sample comprised PBMCs. The V gene is TRBV5-1, the J gene TRBJ2-3; D remains ambiguous. This clonotype originated in a woman aged 25 to 39 in good health and CMV-seronegative. Here the CDR3 reads CASSPSTDTQYF. In nucleotides, the CDR3 is TGCGCCAGCAGCCCGTCCACAGATACGCAGTATTTT.